The 20 T cell receptor beta chains in this list originate from one sample, sequenced in a study of shared clonotypes between healthy human individuals. Sequenced by immunoSEQ multiplex PCR; TCRdb stores in-frame clones only, minus some. This sample has approximately 1.1 million clones; 78% occur once, and the top ten carry approximately 0.5%. The sample was memory CD4+ T cells from PBMCs. Stated subset: CD45RA-negative fraction. These receptor sequences come from a man between 18 and 35 years old in good health. Some clones in this sample may be carry-over from other donors' samples.

The V and J genes are TRBV5-1 and TRBJ2-1, with 7 bases fitting TRBD2. The germline V gene encodes CDR1 SGHRS and CDR2 YFSETQ. Trimming took 1 base from V and 4 from J; bases not matched to a gene: 8. The CDR3 consists of 16 residues. The CDR3 DNA follows: TGCGCCAGCAGCTTGTGGCTAGCGGCTACATACAATGAGCAGTTCTTC. It encodes CASSLWLAATYNEQFF.

This chain uses TRBV6-6 with TRBJ2-1; TRBD1 or TRBD2 may be the D gene (5 bases each). This CDR3 contains 13 residues. Trimming removed 6 bases at V and 12 bases at J, with 18 bases between. Germline V gives CDR1 MNHNY, CDR2 SVGAGI (reference sequence). CDR3 sequence reads: CASSRSRERGQFF. For the CDR3, the DNA is TGTGCCAGCAGCCGCTCTCGGGAAAGGGGGCAGTTCTTC.

The chain combines TRBV5-6 with TRBJ2-7; the D call may be TRBD1 or TRBD2 (5 bases each). The germline gives CDR1 SGHDT, CDR2 YYEEEE. V was shortened by 4 bases and J by 4 bases, with 24 bases between the two germline ends. The CDR3 is 17 residues long. CDR3: CASSPLDPSGPLYEQYF. CDR3 nucleotide sequence: TGTGCCAGCAGCCCACTCGACCCTTCGGGACCCCTTTACGAGCAGTACTTC. Together with reference TRBV5-6 and TRBJ2-7, the CDR3 gives the full variable domain: DAGVTQSPTHLIKTRGQQVTLRCSPKSGHDTVSWYQQALGQGPQFIFQYYEEEERQRGNFPDRFSGHQFPNYSSELNVNALLLGDSALYLCASSPLDPSGPLYEQYFGPGTRLTVT.

This chain joins TRBV19 and TRBJ1-3; D ambiguous. This CDR3 contains 18 residues. CDR1 and CDR2 (germline): LNHDA, SQIVND (reference sequence). V shed 7 bases and J shed 0 bases, with 22 bases lying between them. CDR3 amino acids: CASTPEVGPPSSGNTIYF. As DNA, the CDR3 is TGTGCCAGTACCCCTGAGGTGGGCCCTCCATCCTCTGGAAACACCATATATTTT.

This sequence joins TRBV30 and TRBJ2-7; weak D call: TRBD2 (6 bases). V lost 2 bases and J 4 bases, leaving 15 bases between the germline ends. Germline CDR1 is GTSNPN and CDR2 is SVGIG (reference sequence). This CDR3 contains 14 residues. DNA for the CDR3: TGTGCCTGGAGTCCCCTCCGGGGGAGGTACGAGCAGTACTTC. It codes for CAWSPLRGRYEQYF.

This clone was observed once. The chain recombines TRBV6-6 with TRBJ1-1; D perhaps matches TRBD1 (6 bases). Germline assignment: CDR1 MNHNY and CDR2 SVGAGI (reference sequence). The CDR3 has 14 amino acids. V lost 2 bases and J 6 bases, leaving 13 bases between the germline ends. The CDR3 nucleotides read TGTGCCAGCAGTTACCCTGGGACACCACCTGAAGCTTTCTTT. Its translation: CASSYPGTPPEAFF.

This clone was seen once. A read error may explain this, as a much larger clone is one base away. The J gene is TRBJ1-3, the V gene TRBV4-2; D is unclear. The CDR3 consists of 14 residues. The germline V gene has CDR1 LGHNA and CDR2 YNFKEQ. V was cut by 4 bases and J by 0 bases, with 7 bases left in between. The CDR3 bases are TGTGCCAGCAGCCCGTCAAGCTCTGGAAACACCATATATTTT. Amino acids: CASSPSSSGNTIYF.

CDR3 in amino acids: CASSLKGSETEAFF. DNA of the CDR3: TGTGCCAGCAGCTTAAAGGGAAGTGAAACTGAAGCTTTCTTT. The genes are TRBV7-2 and TRBJ1-1, with D uncertain. Trimming pared 2 bases from V and 5 bases from J, leaving 12 bases between. This CDR3 has 14 amino acids. Per the germline V gene, CDR1 is SGHTA and CDR2 is FQGNSA.

The chain couples TRBV28 to TRBJ2-1, with D perhaps matching TRBD1 (6 bases). The CDR3 contains 16 residues. V was cut by 4 bases and J by 8 bases, with 21 bases left in between. The germline V gene has CDR1 MDHEN and CDR2 SYDVKM. CDR3 DNA sequence: TGTGCCAGCAGTTCGCATCGACAGGCGACCGCCCATGAGCAGTTCTTC. This encodes CASSSHRQATAHEQFF.

Remarks on this clone: The sample carries other DNA sequences with the same CDR3. The chain employs TRBV5-1 and TRBJ2-5, with D possibly TRBD2 on 6 matching bases. The CDR3 covers 15 residues. V lost 0 bases and J lost 3, with 12 bases in between. CDR1 is SGHRS, CDR2 YFSETQ, per germline. The DNA for the CDR3 is TGCGCCAGCAGCTTGGCCGGCACGGGGGAAGAGACCCAGTACTTC. It yields the protein CASSLAGTGEETQYF.

The genes are TRBV19 and TRBJ2-3, with 9 bases matching TRBD1. CDR1 is LNHDA, CDR2 SQIVND, per germline (reference sequence). V shed 3 bases, J shed 7 bases, and the junction held 8 bases outside the gene matches. CDR3 length: 15 residues. The CDR3 loop is CASSISTGGTNTQYF. The CDR3 nucleotides are TGTGCCAGTAGTATCTCGACAGGGGGTACAAATACGCAGTATTTT.

On this clone itself: Other DNA sequences in the same sample also yield this CDR3. The chain carries TRBV19 and TRBJ1-2; 9 bases map to TRBD1. V shed 5 bases and J 4 bases; nucleotides not matched to a gene: 5. CDR1 is LNHDA and CDR2 is SQIVND in the germline V gene (reference sequence). This CDR3 is built from 14 residues. The CDR3, as DNA: TGTGCCAGTAGTCCGGGACAGGGCGGCTATGGCTACACCTTC. Its translation is CASSPGQGGYGYTF.

The rearrangement links TRBV10-3 to TRBJ1-2; a weak D match, TRBD1 (6 bases). In germline, CDR1 is ENHRY, CDR2 SYGVKD. The CDR3 is 14 amino acids. Trimming pared 6 bases from V and 1 base from J, leaving 12 bases between. CDR3 bases: TGTGCCATCAGAGGGGACACCAATAACTATGGCTACACCTTC. Translating it yields CAIRGDTNNYGYTF.

The chain is built from TRBV2 and TRBJ1-2; D may be TRBD1 (5 bases). The ends were cut back, 3 bases at V and 1 base at J, with 15 bases in the middle. Germline V gene data show CDR1 as SNHLY and CDR2 as FYNNEI. There are 16 residues in the CDR3. DNA for the CDR3: TGTGCCAGCAGTGAGGGCAGGGCACCCCTTAACTATGGCTACACCTTC. Translated: CASSEGRAPLNYGYTF.

V usage is TRBV6-5 and J usage is TRBJ1-3; the D gene is possibly TRBD1 (6 bases). The germline V and J ends were trimmed by 6 bases and 4 bases, with 13 bases remaining between them. This CDR3 has 14 residues. Germline V gene lookup returns CDR1 MNHEY and CDR2 SVGAGI. This CDR3 reads CASSRQAPGNTIYF. CDR3 DNA: TGTGCCAGCAGCAGACAGGCCCCGGGAAACACCATATATTTT.

The chain combines TRBV28 with TRBJ2-3; D ambiguous. Germline V gene sequence: CDR1 MDHEN, CDR2 SYDVKM. V lost 3 bases and J lost 1, with 11 bases in between. This CDR3 is 15 amino acids long. Here the CDR3 reads CASSFLILRTDTQYF. CDR3 coding DNA: TGTGCCAGCAGTTTCCTAATCCTCCGCACAGATACGCAGTATTTT.

The chain carries TRBV5-4 and TRBJ2-5; 12 positions match TRBD2. Germline assignment: CDR1 SGHNT and CDR2 YYREEE (reference sequence). The CDR3 is 15 residues long. V lost 4 bases to trimming and J lost 4 bases; unmatched junction nucleotides: 5. The CDR3 DNA is TGTGCCAGCAGCCCTAGCGGGAGGGCGGGAGAGACCCAGTACTTC. This translates into CASSPSGRAGETQYF. The full variable domain, rest sourced from reference TRBV5-4 and TRBJ2-5, is ETGVTQSPTHLIKTRGQQVTLRCSSQSGHNTVSWYQQALGQGPQFIFQYYREEENGRGNFPPRFSGLQFPNYSSELNVNALELDDSALYLCASSPSGRAGETQYFGPGTRLLVL.

The V and J genes are TRBV7-3 and TRBJ2-1, with 11 bases identical to TRBD2. Looked up from germline, CDR1 is SGHTA and CDR2 is FQGTGA. The CDR3 runs to 15 residues. With V trimmed by 2 bases and J by 6 bases, 3 bases remained unmatched. CDR3: CASSLAGTSGNEQFF. The DNA for the CDR3 is TGTGCCAGCAGCTTAGCAGGGACTAGCGGCAATGAGCAGTTCTTC. The full variable domain, its missing parts supplied by reference TRBV7-3 and TRBJ2-1, is GAGVSQTPSNKVTEKGKYVELRCDPISGHTALYWYRQSLGQGPEFLIYFQGTGAADDSGLPNDRFFAVRPEGSVSTLKIQRTERGDSAVYLCASSLAGTSGNEQFFGPGTRLTVL.

This chain uses TRBV5-1 with TRBJ2-1; D could derive from TRBD1 or TRBD2 (5 bases each). The CDR3 is 15 amino acids. Trimming shortened V by 4 bases and J by 4 bases, and 15 bases separated the two germline ends. Germline CDR1 is SGHRS and CDR2 is YFSETQ. CDR3 region: CASSLQGRDYNEQFF. In nucleotides, the CDR3 is TGCGCCAGCAGCCTGCAGGGTCGGGATTACAATGAGCAGTTCTTC.

Written as DNA, the CDR3 is TGTGCCAGCACCATACAGGGGAATAATTCACCCCTCCACTTT. It translates to CASTIQGNNSPLHF. V gene TRBV6-6 combines with J gene TRBJ1-6; 7 nucleotides match TRBD1. CDR3 length equals 14 residues. The germline V gene has CDR1 MNHNY and CDR2 SVGAGI (reference sequence). The J segment lost 5 bases and the V segment lost 7 bases, leaving 5 bases of the junction unmatched.